Sequencing of this T cell receptor beta chain was carried out in a study of CD8+ T cells in alopecia areata (dated by TCRdb to 2016 to 2019). For context, the study as a whole: The study used high-throughput TCRbeta sequencing to examine T cell clonal expansion in alopecia areata, in both the C3H/HeJ mouse model and human patients. RNA came from the PAXgene miRNA kit for fixed scalp, the miRNeasy kit for PBMCs, and the RNeasy kit for mouse skin. Amplification of TCRbeta CDR3 regions was done by immunoSEQ multiplex PCR using 35 Vbeta forward primers and 13 Jbeta reverse primers. Scalp clonality was compared among normal scalp (n=4), patchy alopecia areata scalp (n=8), and alopecia totalis/universalis scalp (n=8). In humans, TCRbeta sequencing was performed on scalp tissue and on sorted CD4+ and CD8+ peripheral blood T cells from healthy controls and from patients with patchy or totalis/universalis alopecia areata.

According to the germline V gene, CDR1 reads SNHLY and CDR2 reads FYNNEI. The CDR3 contains 13 residues, cysteine and phenylalanine counted. Only the CDR3 DNA is retained, 39 bases long and in frame from the first base. V is trimmed back by 6 bases and J by 5 bases, and the junction contains 4 bases that no gene match accounts for. Lesional scalp punch biopsies and peripheral blood were obtained from alopecia areata patients. PBMCs were isolated by density centrifugation and stained for CD3, CD4 and CD8, after which CD4+ and CD8+ T cells were sorted on a FACSAria. The untreated alopecia areata patients were recruited through a multicenter biomarker study. In roughly 5 patients from the biomarker study, the blood CD8+ T cells went through an additional sort into NKG2D-low and NKG2D-high fractions. Libraries came from the immunoSEQ multiplex PCR assay. RNA was extracted from all samples and reverse transcribed into cDNA as template for TCR sequencing. SuperScript III was used for first-strand cDNA synthesis, primed with a 2:1 mix of oligo-dT and random hexamers. Amplification bias was assessed with a synthetic immune receptor repertoire, and residual bias was removed computationally. In the authors' own workflow: Raw reads were preprocessed to remove errors, and CDR3 was defined according to IMGT conventions as the region from the conserved cysteine to phenylalanine. Clonality was calculated as 1 minus Shannon entropy normalized by log2 of the number of productive unique TCRs. CD4 or CD8 identity of scalp clones was inferred by cross-referencing scalp TCRbeta sequences with sorted blood CD4 and CD8 repertoires. TCRdb took over this immuneACCESS table, retaining in-frame rearrangements with V and J assigned. Such tables are incomplete; in checked studies, under half of the missing clones stem from an unresolved V gene, and the remainder is unexplained. Clone size and the V and J calls come from that table; the DNA yielded D and trimming. The sample profile shows around 60,000 clones; roughly 45% of them were found once. About 51% of the sample is in the top ten clones.

On this clone: Its antigen is not yet known. Per-nucleotide qualities are absent, and no much larger clonotype sits a single base away.

Summary of the overall study and its limitations: Compared with normal scalp, lesional scalp had higher clonality and more expanded CD8+ clones, particularly in alopecia totalis/universalis, a pattern that suggests antigenic drive. Shared TCR sequences between patients were less evident than in mice, which may be partly attributable to HLA diversity in the patient population. Scalp TCR repertoire analysis is complicated because resident alphabeta T cells in normal human skin are also sequenced, whereas mouse skin is dominated by gammadelta T cells.

The TCR sequence derives from a human donor with alopecia areata. The rearranged chain carries TRBV2 and TRBJ2-7, and TRBD2 matches 10 of the central bases. The sample consisted of NKG2D-low CD8+ T cells sorted from blood. Per the publication, the cell subset or site label means: sorted CD8+ NKG2D-low blood T cells. The sequence in DNA is TGTGCCAGCAGGGCCGGGACTAGCGACGAGCAGTACTTC. The encoded protein is CASRAGTSDEQYF.